This TCR beta chain is from a study of tumor and adjacent non-tumor tissue in lung cancer. The study's findings and limits: Higher tumor TCR diversity was associated with shorter survival. Tumor tissue had significantly higher TCR diversity than normal lung.

Regarding this clonotype: What it binds is not known. At one boundary the junction diverges from the germline segment, which might be a read error.

No cell sorting was done before RNA was extracted from the tissue. The library came from three nested PCR rounds adapted from ARM-PCR protocols. From the multiplex PCR reads, TCRdb called clonotypes with MiXCR, one entry per CDR3 protein. The sample carries about 80,000 distinct CDR3 sequences, around 85% recorded once. This receptor was taken from a woman in her 50s with non-small cell lung cancer. The material sequenced was lung tumor tissue.

Here the CDR3 DNA reads TGCAGCGTTGAAGAGAGGTGGCTAGCGGGAGGCAGAACCTCCTACGAGCACTACTTC. Amino acids: CSVEERWLAGGRTSYEHYF. The gene calls are TRBV29-1 and TRBJ2-7; 11 nucleotides agree with TRBD2. This CDR3 comprises 19 residues. The germline gives CDR1 SQVTM, CDR2 ANQGSEA.